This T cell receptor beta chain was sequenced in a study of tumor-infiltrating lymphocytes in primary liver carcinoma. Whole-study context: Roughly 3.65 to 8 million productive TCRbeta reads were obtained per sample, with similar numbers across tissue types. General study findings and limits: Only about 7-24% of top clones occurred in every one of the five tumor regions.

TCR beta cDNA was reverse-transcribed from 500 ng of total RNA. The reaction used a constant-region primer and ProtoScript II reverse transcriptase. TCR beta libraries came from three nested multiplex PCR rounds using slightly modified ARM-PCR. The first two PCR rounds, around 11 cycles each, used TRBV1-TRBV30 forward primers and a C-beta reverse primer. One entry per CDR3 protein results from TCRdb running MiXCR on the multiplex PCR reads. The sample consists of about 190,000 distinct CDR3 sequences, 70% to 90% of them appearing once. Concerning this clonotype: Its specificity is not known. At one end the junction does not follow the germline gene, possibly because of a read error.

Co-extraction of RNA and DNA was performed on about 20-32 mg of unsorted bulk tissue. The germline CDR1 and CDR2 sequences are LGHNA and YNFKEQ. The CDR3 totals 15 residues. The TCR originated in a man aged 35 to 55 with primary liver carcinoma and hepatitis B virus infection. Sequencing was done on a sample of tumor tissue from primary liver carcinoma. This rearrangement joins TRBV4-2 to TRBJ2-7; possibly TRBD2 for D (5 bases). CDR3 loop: CAGSQDKGSDYEQYF. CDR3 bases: TGTGCCGGCAGCCAAGATAAGGGTAGCGACTACGAACAGTACTTC.